This T cell receptor (beta chain) originates from a study of neoadjuvant nivolumab and ipilimumab in lung cancer. Sequenced by immunoSEQ multiplex PCR; TCRdb stores in-frame clones only, minus some. The table lists about 33,000 clones, 92% of them singletons. Germline CDR1 SNHLY, CDR2 FYNNEI. The V end lost 0 bases, the J end lost 0 bases, and 9 bases lay between the germline ends. This CDR3 spans 15 amino acids. Sequencing was performed on peripheral blood, taken after neoadjuvant nivolumab, alone or with ipilimumab, at or shortly before surgery. The genes are TRBV2 and TRBJ2-7, with D possibly being TRBD1 (5 bases). The clonotype was recovered from an adult with non-small cell lung cancer. The CDR3 bases are TGTGCCAGCAGTGAAGCACCAGGGTCCTCCTACGAGCAGTACTTC. This encodes CASSEAPGSSYEQYF.